This is a list of T cell receptor beta chains from one sample in a study of shared clonotypes between healthy human individuals. Generated by immunoSEQ multiplex PCR, the TCRdb table keeps only in-frame clones and is missing some. The data contain over 2,000,000 clones, 93% of them singletons. Source material: naive CD8+ T cells from PBMCs. Receptors were obtained from a man aged 18-30 years in good health. Some clones in this sample may be carry-over from other donors' samples. Both conserved end residues are part of each CDR3. Fields, in order: V gene, J gene, clone size, D gene, CDR3 DNA, CDR3 protein. A D gene is named only where the DNA matches it firmly. The size field is filled for only some rows; it gives once, few, many or a size class.

TRBV27	TRBJ2-3	.	.	TGTGCCAGCAGTTTATCGTTCCCCGGAGTAGCGGCAGATACGCAGTATTTT	CASSLSFPGVAADTQYF
TRBV28	TRBJ2-1	.	.	TGTGCTTTGGGGGGGGCGCGAGGCTACAATGAGCAGTTCTTC	CALGGARGYNEQFF
TRBV11-2	TRBJ2-7	.	.	TGTGCCAGCAGCTTAGACCCATCCTACGAGCAGTACTTC	CASSLDPSYEQYF
TRBV27	TRBJ1-1	once	.	TGTGCCAGCAGAGCTTCATGGGACGGCTTACTGGACACTGAAGCTTTCTTT	CASRASWDGLLDTEAFF
TRBV9	TRBJ2-1	.	.	TGTGCCAGCAGCGGAGGAGGGACAAACCTGCGGAATGAGCAGTTCTTC	CASSGGGTNLRNEQFF
TRBV7-6	TRBJ2-7	.	TRBD2	TGTGCCAGCAGCTTAGGGGGGGGAAGCGGGAGGGCATACGAGCAGTACTTC	CASSLGGGSGRAYEQYF
TRBV4-3	TRBJ2-1	.	TRBD2	TGCGCCAGCAGCCAAGGCCATACTAGCGGGACCTACAATGAGCAGTTCTTC	CASSQGHTSGTYNEQFF
TRBV2	TRBJ2-5	.	TRBD1	TGTGCCATCGCGGACAGGGGCAGAGAGACCCAGTACTTC	CAIADRGRETQYF
TRBV2	TRBJ1-3	.	.	TGTGCCAGCAGGGCGGCCCACTCTGGAAACACCATATATTTT	CASRAAHSGNTIYF
TRBV11-2	TRBJ2-1	.	TRBD2	TGTGCCAGCAGCTCAGCGGGAGTCCCCTACAATGAGCAGTTCTTC	CASSSAGVPYNEQFF
TRBV7-4	TRBJ2-1	once	.	TGTGCCAGCAGCCGGACTCTCCGGCAATGGCAGTTCTTC	CASSRTLRQWQFF
TRBV2	TRBJ2-3	.	TRBD2	TGTGCCAGTGCCGTTAGCGGGGGGCCCACAGATACGCAGTATTTT	CASAVSGGPTDTQYF
TRBV14	TRBJ2-2	.	TRBD2	TGTGCCAGCAGCCAAGAAGGGGCTAGCGGGGTCACCGGGGAGCTGTTTTTT	CASSQEGASGVTGELFF
TRBV7-8	TRBJ2-1	.	TRBD2	TGTGCCAGCAGCTCAGGACTAGCGGGAGGTAGCTCCTACAATGAGCAGTTCTTC	CASSSGLAGGSSYNEQFF
TRBV11-2	TRBJ2-1	.	TRBD1	TGTGCCAGCAGCTTAGAGGGAACAGGGGTGGCATTCAATGAGCAGTTCTTC	CASSLEGTGVAFNEQFF
TRBV6-5	TRBJ2-3	.	TRBD2	TGTGCCAGCAGCAAAGGACTAGCGGGAGCAGATACGCAGTATTTT	CASSKGLAGADTQYF
TRBV19	TRBJ1-4	.	TRBD1	TGTGCCACCAACGAGGGGGCGTGGGGTTCAACTAATGAAAAACTGTTTTTT	CATNEGAWGSTNEKLFF
TRBV7-8	TRBJ1-5	.	TRBD1	TGTGCCAGCAGATCCACAGGGGGTCAGCCCCAGCATTTT	CASRSTGGQPQHF
TRBV21-1	TRBJ2-5	.	.	TGTGCCAGCAAGCCAGGTTACGAGACCCAGTACTTC	CASKPGYETQYF
TRBV7-9	TRBJ2-1	.	TRBD2	TGTGCCAGCAGCTCACATAGCGGGAGTCCCTACAATGAGCAGTTCTTC	CASSSHSGSPYNEQFF
TRBV5-8	TRBJ2-7	.	.	TGTGCCAGCAGCCACACGAGGGGGGAGCAGTACTTC	CASSHTRGEQYF
TRBV29-1	TRBJ1-2	once	.	TGCAGCGTTGTAACCGAAGGCTACACCTTC	CSVVTEGYTF
TRBV30	TRBJ2-7	once	.	TGTGCCTGGAGTCCGGGGACCTACGAGCAGTACTTC	CAWSPGTYEQYF
TRBV11-2	TRBJ1-2	once	TRBD1	TGTGCCAGCAGCTTCACAGGGGAAGGCTACACCTTC	CASSFTGEGYTF
TRBV5-1	TRBJ1-1	few	.	TGCGCCAGCAGCTCGGACTGGGACACTGAAGCTTTCTTT	CASSSDWDTEAFF
TRBV9	TRBJ2-7	.	.	TGTGCCAGCAGCGAGGGGGCCTTGGAGGGCGAGCAGTACTTC	CASSEGALEGEQYF
TRBV4-1	TRBJ1-1	few	.	TGCGCCAGCAGCCAAGGGACACCGAACACTGAAGCTTTCTTT	CASSQGTPNTEAFF
TRBV9	TRBJ1-3	few	.	TGTGCCAGCAGCGAGACAGGCCACTCTGGAAACACCATATATTTT	CASSETGHSGNTIYF
TRBV28	TRBJ2-5	.	TRBD1	TGTGCCAGCGGTGGGACAGGGCTTCAAGAGACCCAGTACTTC	CASGGTGLQETQYF
TRBV19	TRBJ1-5	.	.	TGTGCCAGTAGTATCCTCCCAGGGAGTCAGCCCCAGCATTTT	CASSILPGSQPQHF
TRBV4-1	TRBJ2-3	.	.	TGCGCCAGCAGCCAAGATCGGAGGAGGGCAGATACGCAGTATTTT	CASSQDRRRADTQYF
TRBV4-3	TRBJ2-1	.	.	TGCGCCAGCAGCCCGGGGACTCGTAGCTCCTACAATGAGCAGTTCTTC	CASSPGTRSSYNEQFF
TRBV7-9	TRBJ2-7	.	TRBD2	TGTGCCAGCAGCTTAAATGGGCAACAACTAGCGGGGCCCTACGAGCAGTACTTC	CASSLNGQQLAGPYEQYF
TRBV28	TRBJ1-1	.	.	TGTGCCAGCAGCACCCGCCGGGAGGGGCCGAACACTGAAGCTTTCTTT	CASSTRREGPNTEAFF
TRBV29-1	TRBJ2-3	.	.	TGCAGCGTTGAGTCCCCAAATATTCACCAGACGCGTGATACGCAGTATTTT	CSVESPNIHQTRDTQYF
TRBV5-6	TRBJ2-2	.	.	TGTGCCAGCAGCTCAGGGGTCACCGGGGAGCTGTTTTTT	CASSSGVTGELFF